The 10 T cell receptor beta chains below were found in one sample sequenced in a study of OX40 agonist ivuxolimab in advanced cancers. Data came from immunoSEQ multiplex PCR; TCRdb stores just in-frame clones and leaves some out. This table holds about 80,000 clones, 84% found once. The sample consisted of CD4+ or CD8+ T cells sorted from blood, taken in a trial of the OX40 agonist ivuxolimab. The receptors were sampled from an adult with an advanced solid tumor such as melanoma, head and neck, liver or kidney cancer.

This sequence joins TRBV19 and TRBJ2-7; possibly TRBD2 for D (6 bases). CDR1 is LNHDA and CDR2 is SQIVND in the germline V gene (reference sequence). The CDR3 contains 12 residues. V gave up 5 bases and J gave up 9 bases, with 14 bases separating them. The CDR3 region has the DNA TGTGCCAGTAGTTCCGGGGGAATTGTGCAGTACTTC. Translated, it gives CASSSGGIVQYF. The whole variable domain, remainder taken from reference TRBV19 and TRBJ2-7, is DGGITQSPKYLFRKEGQNVTLSCEQNLNHDAMYWYRQDPGQGLRLIYYSQIVNDFQKGDIAEGYSVSREKKESFPLTVTSAQKNPTAFYLCASSSGGIVQYFGPGTRLTVT.

The chain's CDR3 is CASSYLTGQGKNGYTF. The CDR3 nucleotides are TGTGCCAGCAGTTACTTGACGGGACAGGGGAAAAATGGCTACACCTTC. The chain links TRBV6-5 to TRBJ1-2; the match to TRBD1 covers 10 bases. With V trimmed by 1 base and J by 6 bases, 8 bases remained unmatched. Germline-derived CDR1 and CDR2 are MNHEY and SVGAGI. This CDR3 spans 16 amino acids.

The rearrangement uses TRBV2 and TRBJ1-4; D ambiguous. Germline lookup yields CDR1 SNHLY and CDR2 FYNNEI. The CDR3 length is 15 residues. Trimming removed 7 bases from V and 3 bases from J, with 15 bases in between. In nucleotides, the CDR3 is TGTGCCAGCACCGGACCGCTCGGAGCTAATGAAAAACTGTTTTTT. This gives the protein CASTGPLGANEKLFF.

The rearrangement links TRBV29-1 to TRBJ2-1; 7 nucleotides align to TRBD1. The germline V gene encodes CDR1 SQVTM and CDR2 ANQGSEA. This CDR3 contains 16 residues. V lost 3 bases, J lost 4 bases, and 12 bases stayed unmatched. CDR3 sequence reads: CSVEGTVRAGYNEQFF. As DNA, the CDR3 is TGCAGCGTTGAGGGGACAGTTAGGGCTGGGTACAATGAGCAGTTCTTC.

A single count supports this clone. The chain carries TRBV6-6 and TRBJ1-1; possible D gene TRBD1, 6 bases. V lost 5 bases and J 1 base, leaving 14 bases between the germline ends. Germline CDR1 reads MNHNY; CDR2 reads SVGAGI (reference sequence). The CDR3 length is 15 residues. In nucleotides, the CDR3 is TGTGCCAGCAGTCCCGCCCCGGGACAGAACACTGAAGCTTTCTTT. As protein: CASSPAPGQNTEAFF.

The V call is TRBV4-1, the J call TRBJ2-7; the D gene is possibly TRBD2 (6 bases). The CDR3 runs 16 residues. V was pared by 4 bases and J by 2 bases, with 18 bases between. CDR1 is MGHRA, CDR2 YSYEKL, per germline. CDR3 nucleotide sequence: TGCGCCAGCAGCCCACACACGTCGGGAGCCGCCTACGAGCAGTACTTC. Amino acid sequence: CASSPHTSGAAYEQYF.

The V and J genes are TRBV28 and TRBJ1-5, with D perhaps matching TRBD1 (5 bases). With 5 bases removed from V and 2 bases from J, the gap between germline ends came to 13 bases. This CDR3 is built from 15 residues. Germline V gene lookup returns CDR1 MDHEN and CDR2 SYDVKM. The CDR3 is CASSADTTGNQPQHF. Written as DNA, the CDR3 is TGTGCCAGCAGTGCGGACACTACGGGCAATCAGCCCCAGCATTTT.

The CDR3 protein is CASSPVGVSYGYTF. The CDR3 nucleotides are TGTGCCAGCAGTCCGGTGGGGGTAAGCTATGGCTACACCTTC. This sequence joins TRBV28 and TRBJ1-2; tentatively, D is TRBD1 (5 bases). Germline loops: CDR1 MDHEN, CDR2 SYDVKM. Deletions cut 5 bases from V and 4 bases from J, with 14 bases between. The CDR3 has 14 residues.

J is TRBJ1-5 and V is TRBV29-1; unclear D gene. CDR1 SQVTM and CDR2 ANQGSEA come from the germline V gene. The CDR3 is 13 amino acids. Trimming removed 5 bases from V and 3 bases from J, with 11 bases in between. CDR3 sequence reads: CSVRQGPNQPQHF. CDR3 in DNA: TGCAGCGTTCGACAAGGCCCCAATCAGCCCCAGCATTTT.

V gene TRBV5-1 combines with J gene TRBJ2-5, with D unclear. Judging by the DNA end, TRBJ2-7 fits better; the J call may be wrong. Germline V CDR1 and CDR2: SGHRS, YFSETQ. This CDR3 is 12 amino acids long. The CDR3 spells CASSFTVYEQYF. The CDR3 bases are TGCGCCAGCAGCTTCACAGTCTACGAGCAGTACTTC.